The subject of this entry is one T cell receptor beta chain. The antigen is not known. The sample is drawn from a study of cytomegalovirus exposure and HLA in healthy donors. Findings and caveats of the study: As was reported, the classifier diagnosed cytomegalovirus status with high specificity and sensitivity. In an earlier analysis, productive rearrangement rates for most beta V segments clustered near 87% or 30%.

The trim removed 7 bases at V and 6 bases at J, leaving 14 bases unmatched. The germline gives CDR1 GTSNPN, CDR2 SVGIG (reference sequence). The CDR3 is 16 amino acids. Unrecorded immune exposures were likely, despite nominal health at sampling. PCR was performed using 60 Vbeta and 13 Jbeta primers. TCRdb's table, derived via immunoSEQ multiplex PCR, lists solely in-frame clones and lacks some. This table has more than 110,000 clones, about four fifths appearing once. This receptor was obtained from a man aged 30 to 39 in good health and CMV-seronegative. This chain connects TRBV30 to TRBJ2-7; TRBD2 matches 14 bases. Source material: PBMCs. CDR3 amino acids: CAYLPGLAGENAEQYF. Here the CDR3 DNA reads TGTGCCTACCTACCGGGACTAGCGGGAGAGAATGCCGAGCAGTACTTC.